The source of this T cell receptor (beta chain) is a study of cytomegalovirus exposure and HLA in healthy donors. A word on this clone: The antigen is undetermined.

General study findings and limits: The study designated roughly 150 TCR beta chains cytomegalovirus-associated.

Researchers ran the PCR with 60 Vbeta and 13 Jbeta primers. Sequenced by immunoSEQ multiplex PCR; TCRdb stores in-frame clones only, minus some. The table records about 170,000 clones, roughly 85% of them present only once. Source material: PBMCs. The clonotype was recovered from a male donor in good health and CMV-seronegative.

In DNA, the CDR3 is TGTGCCACAAGGGACAGGGGGCATCAGCCCCAGCATTTT. Amino acids: CATRDRGHQPQHF. This chain joins TRBV2 and TRBJ1-5; 12 nucleotides agree with TRBD1. The germline CDR1 and CDR2 sequences are SNHLY and FYNNEI. The CDR3 runs 13 residues. Trimming at V came to 10 bases and at J to 5 bases, leaving 3 bases not matched to a gene.